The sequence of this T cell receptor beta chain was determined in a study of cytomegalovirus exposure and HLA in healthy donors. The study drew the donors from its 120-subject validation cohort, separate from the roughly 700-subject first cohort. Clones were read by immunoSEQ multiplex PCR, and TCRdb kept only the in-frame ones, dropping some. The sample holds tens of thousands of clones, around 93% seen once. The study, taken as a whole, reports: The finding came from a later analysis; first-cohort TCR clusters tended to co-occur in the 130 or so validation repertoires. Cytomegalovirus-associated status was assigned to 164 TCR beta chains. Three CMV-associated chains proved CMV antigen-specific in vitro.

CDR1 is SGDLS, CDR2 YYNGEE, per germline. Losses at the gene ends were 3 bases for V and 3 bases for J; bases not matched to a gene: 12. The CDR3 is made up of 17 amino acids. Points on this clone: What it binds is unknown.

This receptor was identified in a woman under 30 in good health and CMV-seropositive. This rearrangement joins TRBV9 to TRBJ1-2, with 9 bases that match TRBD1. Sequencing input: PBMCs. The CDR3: CASSAGQGNPNHYGYTF. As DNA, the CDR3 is TGTGCCAGCAGCGCTGGACAGGGGAACCCGAACCACTATGGCTACACCTTC.